These 31 T cell receptor beta chains came from one sample sequenced in a study of Graves' ophthalmopathy and Graves' hyperthyroidism. Amplification of TCR beta CDR3 regions used RNA transcripts. RT-PCR was first run with HTBI primers, then multiplex PCR in a second round. One entry per CDR3 protein, called by TCRdb with MiXCR from the multiplex PCR reads. This table holds hundreds of thousands of distinct CDR3 sequences, 45% found once. The specimen was peripheral blood. These receptors originate from an adult man with Graves' ophthalmopathy.

This clonotype showed up just a few times. This rearrangement joins TRBV7-2 to TRBJ2-5, with unresolved D. Trimming took off 2 bases at V and 5 bases at J, with 12 bases between the two ends. The V gene's germline CDR1 is SGHTA and CDR2 FQGNSA. The CDR3 loop spans 14 amino acids. For the CDR3, the DNA is TGTGCCAGCAGCTTACAAGGCCCCCCCGAGACCCAGTACTTC. Protein: CASSLQGPPETQYF. The variable domain in full, completed from reference TRBV7-2 and TRBJ2-5, reads GAGVSQSPSNKVTEKGKDVELRCDPISGHTALYWYRQSLGQGLEFLIYFQGNSAPDKSGLPSDRFSAERTGGSVSTLTIQRTQQEDSAVYLCASSLQGPPETQYFGPGTRLLVL.

The J gene is TRBJ2-7, the V gene TRBV29-1, with D possibly being TRBD2 (6 bases). Between the trimmed V and J ends, which lost 6 bases and 5 bases, there was a span of 14 bases. The CDR3 extends over 12 amino acids. CDR1 is SQVTM, CDR2 ANQGSEA, per germline. DNA for the CDR3: TGCAGCGTCGCCCGCGCGGGAAACGAGCAGTACTTC. It encodes CSVARAGNEQYF.

This chain joins TRBV20-1 and TRBJ1-4; 8 nucleotides match TRBD1. V shed 1 base and J 8 bases; nucleotides not matched to a gene: 6. Per germline, CDR1 DFQATT and CDR2 SNEGSKA (reference sequence). The CDR3 is 14 amino acids. This CDR3 reads CSARGTGGGEKLFF. Here the CDR3 DNA reads TGCAGTGCTAGAGGAACAGGGGGTGGGGAAAAACTGTTTTTT.

Turning to this clonotype: A junction end diverges from the germline sequence, so it may reflect a read error. The chain uses TRBV5-5 and TRBJ1-2; no definite D call. Germline V gene lookup returns CDR1 SGHKS and CDR2 YYEKEE (reference sequence). The CDR3 is 13 residues long. CDR3 sequence (DNA): TGCGCCAGCAGCTTGACTCGTTGGATTGGCCACACCTTC. Amino acids: CASSLTRWIGHTF.

This clonotype was seen more than once but under ten times. The chain employs TRBV11-2 and TRBJ1-2; D is possibly TRBD1 (6 bases). This CDR3 is 14 amino acids long. CDR1 is SGHAT and CDR2 is FQNNGV in the germline V gene. V lost 6 bases and J lost 8, with 19 bases in between. This chain's CDR3 is CASSSIPGAGGYTF. In nucleotides, the CDR3 is TGTGCCAGCAGTTCAATACCGGGGGCCGGGGGCTACACCTTC.

This chain links TRBV12-3 or TRBV12-4 with TRBJ2-7, with D perhaps TRBD1 (5 bases). The CDR3 totals 12 residues. V gave up 5 bases and J gave up 4 bases, with 9 bases separating them. The CDR3 sequence: CASSTRQYEQYF. The DNA of the CDR3 is TGTGCCAGCAGTACCCGACAGTACGAGCAGTACTTC.

The chain has TRBV19 and TRBJ1-5; no clear D. CDR3 length: 15 amino acids. Germline V gene data show CDR1 as LNHDA and CDR2 as SQIVND (reference sequence). V lost 3 bases to trimming and J lost 0 bases, with 9 bases between them. In DNA form, the CDR3 reads TGTGCCAGTAGTATTAGTCCGCATAGCAATCAGCCCCAGCATTTT. The encoded protein is CASSISPHSNQPQHF.

This chain connects TRBV9 to TRBJ1-2, with D perhaps matching TRBD1 (6 bases). Germline V gene sequence: CDR1 SGDLS, CDR2 YYNGEE. The length of the CDR3 is 15 residues. V was trimmed by 4 bases and J by 8 bases, leaving 21 bases between them. The CDR3 DNA reads as TGTGCCAGCAGCCCGATACTAGGCATTCAGGGGGGCTACACCTTC. Its translation is CASSPILGIQGGYTF.

This clonotype was counted many times. CDR3 residues: CASIQGGYGYTF. In DNA, the CDR3 is TGTGCCAGCATCCAGGGGGGATATGGCTACACCTTC. V is TRBV2 and J is TRBJ1-2; 7 nucleotides agree with TRBD1. CDR1 and CDR2 from the germline V gene are SNHLY and FYNNEI. V lost 7 bases to trimming and J lost 5 bases; unmatched junction nucleotides: 4. This CDR3 has 12 amino acids.

A single count supports this clonotype. DNA for the CDR3: TGTGCCAGTAGTAAAGGCCGGGACAGGGACGAGCAGTACTTC. The encoded protein is CASSKGRDRDEQYF. The chain recombines TRBV19 with TRBJ2-7, with TRBD1 identical over 9 bases. J gave up 5 bases and V 4 bases, and 6 bases lay outside the gene matches. Germline CDR1 reads LNHDA; CDR2 reads SQIVND (reference sequence). CDR3 length: 14 residues.

This clonotype was counted only a few times. This chain links TRBV4-1 with TRBJ1-4; D gene uncertain. V dropped 1 base and J dropped 8 bases, with 20 bases sitting between them. CDR1 MGHRA and CDR2 YSYEKL come from the germline V gene. The CDR3 runs 17 residues. In DNA form, the CDR3 reads TGCGCCAGCAGCCAAGTTAGAACTCCTGATTTTGAGGAAAAACTGTTTTTT. Translating gives CASSQVRTPDFEEKLFF.

V gene TRBV15 combines with J gene TRBJ2-7; the D is unclear. V was trimmed by 0 bases and J by 2 bases, leaving 5 bases between them. Germline-derived CDR1 and CDR2 are LNHNV and YYDKDF (reference sequence). This CDR3 region has 13 residues. CDR3 nucleotide sequence: TGTGCCACCAGCAGAGACAGCACCTACGAGCAGTACTTC. Translated, it gives CATSRDSTYEQYF.

The chain is built from TRBV7-9 and TRBJ2-2, with 10 bases aligning to TRBD2. CDR1 and CDR2 (germline): SEHNR, FQNEAQ (reference sequence). This CDR3 spans 18 amino acids. V was pared by 5 bases and J by 6 bases, with 15 bases of the junction left unmatched. CDR3 sequence: CASSAKAGASGSAGELFF. The DNA for the CDR3 is TGTGCCAGCAGCGCCAAGGCGGGGGCTAGCGGGAGTGCCGGGGAGCTGTTTTTT.

The J gene is TRBJ2-5, the V gene TRBV7-2, with D uncertain. From germline, CDR1 is SGHTA and CDR2 FQGNSA. Trimming removed 5 bases from V and 5 bases from J, with 18 bases in between. This CDR3 region has 15 residues. CDR3 protein: CASSPPLGLGETQYF. In nucleotides, the CDR3 is TGTGCCAGCAGCCCCCCCCTGGGATTGGGGGAGACCCAGTACTTC.

There are a few counts of this clonotype. The chain employs TRBV10-3 and TRBJ1-1; TRBD1 aligns across 9 bases. Germline V gives CDR1 ENHRY, CDR2 SYGVKD. This CDR3 is built from 13 residues. The V segment lost 11 bases and the J segment 0 bases; nucleotides outside the gene matches: 4. The CDR3 DNA sequence: TGTGCCGCCGACAGGGGGATGAACACTGAAGCTTTCTTT. Translated: CAADRGMNTEAFF.

The rearrangement uses TRBV5-1 and TRBJ2-7; 8 positions match TRBD2. This CDR3 is built from 16 residues. The ends lost 4 bases at V and 2 bases at J; junction bases unmatched: 11. Germline V lookup: CDR1 SGHRS, CDR2 YFSETQ. CDR3 residues: CASSVSSGRLAYEQYF. CDR3 coding DNA: TGCGCCAGCAGCGTATCCAGCGGGAGATTGGCCTACGAGCAGTACTTC.

This clonotype was picked up a small number of times. The chain has TRBV2 and TRBJ2-7; D remains unclear. Germline V gene lookup returns CDR1 SNHLY and CDR2 FYNNEI. V was clipped by 4 bases and J by 4 bases, with 8 bases between them. The CDR3 consists of 12 residues. The CDR3 DNA reads as TGTGCCAGCAGTGTATGGGATTACGAGCAGTACTTC. It yields the protein CASSVWDYEQYF.

The rearrangement links TRBV9 to TRBJ2-7; 7 positions agree with TRBD1. Losses at the gene ends were 4 bases for V and 7 bases for J; bases not matched to a gene: 5. CDR3 length: 12 residues. Germline V CDR1 and CDR2: SGDLS, YYNGEE. The CDR3 is CASSPRGREQYF. The CDR3 nucleotides read TGTGCCAGCAGCCCGAGGGGGCGTGAGCAGTACTTC.

This chain uses TRBV28 with TRBJ2-7, with D tentatively TRBD2 (5 bases). Trimming stripped 4 bases from V and 0 bases from J, with 13 bases between. This CDR3 region has 15 residues. The germline gives CDR1 MDHEN, CDR2 SYDVKM. CDR3 loop: CASSYKRTASYEQYF. Here the CDR3 DNA reads TGTGCCAGCAGTTACAAGCGGACGGCCTCCTACGAGCAGTACTTC.

This clonotype was found a few times. This may be a read error, as it is one base from a much larger clone. The chain joins TRBV28 to TRBJ2-7; a weak D match, TRBD2 (6 bases). The CDR3 is made up of 11 amino acids. The germline gives CDR1 MDHEN, CDR2 SYDVKM. V lost 6 bases to trimming and J lost 5 bases, with 8 bases between them. This CDR3 is CASSQRDEQYF. DNA for the CDR3: TGTGCCAGCAGCCAGCGGGACGAGCAGTACTTC.

This clonotype was observed a handful of times. CDR3 loop: CASSLKVQRHEKLFF. The CDR3 bases are TGTGCCAGCAGCTTAAAAGTCCAGAGACATGAAAAACTGTTTTTT. V is TRBV7-3 and J is TRBJ1-4, with D uncertain. The CDR3 spans 15 residues. CDR1 is SGHTA, CDR2 FQGTGA, per germline. V was clipped by 1 base and J by 6 bases, with 12 bases between them.

This clonotype was counted a few times. V usage is TRBV10-3 and J usage is TRBJ2-5; tentatively, D is TRBD2 (5 bases). This CDR3 region has 15 residues. Germline V lookup: CDR1 ENHRY, CDR2 SYGVKD. With 0 bases removed from V and 8 bases from J, the gap between germline ends came to 16 bases. CDR3 DNA sequence: TGTGCCATCAGTGAGTCGACTAACAGACCCCCAACCCAGTACTTC. It specifies CAISESTNRPPTQYF.

This clonotype occurred many times. CDR3 sequence: CATSLDGNSPLHF. Written as DNA, the CDR3 is TGTGCCACCAGTCTGGACGGTAATTCACCCCTCCACTTT. The chain employs TRBV24-1 and TRBJ1-6, with no clear D. Trimming removed 6 bases from V and 6 bases from J, with 8 bases in between. Germline-derived CDR1 and CDR2 are KGHDR and SFDVKD. This CDR3 spans 13 amino acids.

The chain recombines TRBV7-9 with TRBJ2-7; weak D call: TRBD1 (7 bases). The CDR3 covers 16 residues. The germline gives CDR1 SEHNR, CDR2 FQNEAQ (reference sequence). V was trimmed by 0 bases and J by 7 bases, leaving 19 bases between them. CDR3 sequence (DNA): TGTGCCAGCAGCTTAGCTGCGGGACAGCCCTTCAATGAGCAGTACTTC. Amino acid sequence: CASSLAAGQPFNEQYF. The variable domain in full, completed from reference TRBV7-9 and TRBJ2-7, reads DTGVSQNPRHKITKRGQNVTFRCDPISEHNRLYWYRQTLGQGPEFLTYFQNEAQLEKSRLLSDRFSAERPKGSFSTLEIQRTEQGDSAMYLCASSLAAGQPFNEQYFGPGTRLTVT.

V gene TRBV20-1 combines with J gene TRBJ2-2; possibly TRBD2 for D (6 bases). CDR3 length: 17 amino acids. Trimming removed 1 base at V and 1 base at J, with 16 bases between. Germline V CDR1 and CDR2: DFQATT, SNEGSKA (reference sequence). CDR3 in DNA: TGCAGTGCTAGAGCACTAAGGAGGGGAGGGAACACCGGGGAGCTGTTTTTT. Encoded protein: CSARALRRGGNTGELFF.

This clonotype was counted a few times. The V and J genes are TRBV5-5 and TRBJ2-7; 12 bases fit TRBD2. The CDR3 is made up of 16 amino acids. J lost 5 bases, V lost 0 bases, and 6 bases had no gene match. The V gene's germline CDR1 is SGHKS and CDR2 YYEKEE (reference sequence). The CDR3 nucleotides read TGTGCCAGCAGCTTGGACCCTAGCGGGAGGGCCGACGAGCAGTACTTC. It yields the protein CASSLDPSGRADEQYF.

This clonotype was seen at least ten times. V is TRBV7-3 and J is TRBJ1-6; no firm D call. V dropped 1 base and J dropped 7 bases, with 8 bases sitting between them. The CDR3 runs 14 residues. Germline CDR1 SGHTA, CDR2 FQGTGA. The CDR3 region is CASSLSSGNSPLHF. The CDR3 DNA sequence: TGTGCCAGCAGCTTAAGCTCAGGCAATTCACCCCTCCACTTT.

This chain joins TRBV20-1 and TRBJ2-7, with D maybe TRBD1 (7 bases). Per germline, CDR1 DFQATT and CDR2 SNEGSKA (reference sequence). V was shortened by 2 bases and J by 1 base, with 9 bases between the two germline ends. The CDR3 is 13 residues long. CDR3 in DNA: TGCAGTGCTAGACCAGGGGGGTCCTACGAGCAGTACTTC. Protein product: CSARPGGSYEQYF.

This clonotype appeared a few times. The rearrangement joins TRBV15 to TRBJ2-7; no reliable D call. The germline gives CDR1 LNHNV, CDR2 YYDKDF (reference sequence). The V gene lost 0 bases and the J gene lost 9 bases, with 15 bases spanning the gap. The CDR3 runs to 14 residues. Written as DNA, the CDR3 is TGTGCCACCAGCAGAGATCAAAGGACGGCGATGCAGTACTTC. As protein: CATSRDQRTAMQYF.

This chain links TRBV19 with TRBJ2-2; D may be TRBD2 (6 bases). CDR1 and CDR2 from the germline V gene are LNHDA and SQIVND (reference sequence). CDR3 size: 12 residues. V was cut by 9 bases and J by 7 bases, with 12 bases left in between. As DNA, the CDR3 is TGTGCCAGCGGGGGTCTCGGCGGGGAGCTGTTTTTT. This encodes CASGGLGGELFF. Full variable domain (rest looked up from reference TRBV19 and TRBJ2-2): DGGITQSPKYLFRKEGQNVTLSCEQNLNHDAMYWYRQDPGQGLRLIYYSQIVNDFQKGDIAEGYSVSREKKESFPLTVTSAQKNPTAFYLCASGGLGGELFFGEGSRLTVL.

In this sample, this clonotype turned up a few times. The genes are TRBV10-1 and TRBJ2-2; TRBD2 matches at 8 bases. Germline CDR1 WNHNN, CDR2 SYGVQD (reference sequence). Losses at the gene ends were 4 bases for V and 7 bases for J; bases not matched to a gene: 11. The CDR3 runs 16 residues. The CDR3 nucleotides read TGCGCCAGCAGTGGCCGGGGGGGCGCGACCGGCGGGGAGCTGTTTTTT. Amino acids: CASSGRGGATGGELFF.